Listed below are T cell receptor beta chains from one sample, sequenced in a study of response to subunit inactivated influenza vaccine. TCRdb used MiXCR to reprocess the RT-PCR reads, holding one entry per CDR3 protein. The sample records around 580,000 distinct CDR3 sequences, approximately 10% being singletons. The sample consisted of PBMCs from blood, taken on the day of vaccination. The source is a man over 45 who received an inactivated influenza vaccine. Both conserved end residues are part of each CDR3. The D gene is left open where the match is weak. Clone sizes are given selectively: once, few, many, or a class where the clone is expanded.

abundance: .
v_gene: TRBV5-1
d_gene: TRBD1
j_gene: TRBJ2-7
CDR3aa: CASNPQQGYEQYF
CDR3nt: TGCGCCAGCAACCCTCAACAGGGGTACGAGCAGTACTTC

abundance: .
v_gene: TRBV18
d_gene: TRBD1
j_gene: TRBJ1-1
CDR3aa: CASSPTGAPNTEAFF
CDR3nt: TGTGCCAGCTCACCTACAGGGGCCCCGAACACTGAAGCTTTCTTT

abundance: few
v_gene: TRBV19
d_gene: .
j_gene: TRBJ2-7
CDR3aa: CASSQKGPSYEQYF
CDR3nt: TGTGCCAGTAGCCAAAAAGGGCCTTCGTACGAGCAGTACTTC

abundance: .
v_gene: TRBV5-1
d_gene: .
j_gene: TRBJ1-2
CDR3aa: CASGPDYPYGYTF
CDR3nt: TGCGCCAGCGGACCGGACTACCCGTATGGCTACACCTTC

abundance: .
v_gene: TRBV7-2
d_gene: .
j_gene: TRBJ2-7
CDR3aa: CASSLARSDYEQYF
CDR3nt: TGTGCCAGCAGCTTGGCCAGGTCTGATTACGAGCAGTACTTC

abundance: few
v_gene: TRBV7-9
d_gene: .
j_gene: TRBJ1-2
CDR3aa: CASSSDQYGYTF
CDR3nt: TGTGCCAGCAGCTCGGACCAATATGGCTACACCTTC

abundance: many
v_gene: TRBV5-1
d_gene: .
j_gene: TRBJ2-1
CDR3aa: CASSLGTPTGNEQFF
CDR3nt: TGCGCCAGCAGCTTGGGGACACCAACCGGGAATGAGCAGTTCTTC

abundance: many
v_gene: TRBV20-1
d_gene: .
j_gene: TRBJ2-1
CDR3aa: CSAGDQGPEQFF
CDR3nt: TGCAGTGCGGGGGATCAAGGTCCTGAGCAGTTCTTC

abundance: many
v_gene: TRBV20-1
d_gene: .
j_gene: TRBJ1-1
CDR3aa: CSATKMTSSLF
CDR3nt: TGCAGTGCCACGAAAATGACATCCTCCCTCTTT

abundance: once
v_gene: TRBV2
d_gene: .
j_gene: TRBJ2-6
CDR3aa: CASSDSGAGANVLTF
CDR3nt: TGTGCCAGCAGTGATTCAGGGGCTGGGGCCAACGTCCTGACTTTC

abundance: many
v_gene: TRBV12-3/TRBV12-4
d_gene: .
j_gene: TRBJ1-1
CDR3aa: CASSFGTGRNTEAFF
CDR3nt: TGTGCCAGCAGTTTCGGCACAGGGAGGAACACTGAAGCTTTCTTT

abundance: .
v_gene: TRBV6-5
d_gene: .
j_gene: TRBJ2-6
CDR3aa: CASSYSEAGANVLTF
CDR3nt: TGTGCCAGCAGTTACTCGGAGGCTGGGGCCAACGTCCTGACTTTC

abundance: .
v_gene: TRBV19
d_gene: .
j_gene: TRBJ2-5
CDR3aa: CATRVRETQYF
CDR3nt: TGTGCCACCAGGGTCCGGGAGACCCAGTACTTC

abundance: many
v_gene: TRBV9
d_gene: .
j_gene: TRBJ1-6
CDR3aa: CASSDGRIGLRPLHF
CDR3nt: TGTGCCAGCAGCGATGGACGGATAGGGCTCAGACCCCTCCACTTT

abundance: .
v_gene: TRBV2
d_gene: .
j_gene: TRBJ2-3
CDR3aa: CASSLGRLADTQYF
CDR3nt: TGTGCCAGCAGTTTAGGGCGGTTGGCAGATACGCAGTATTTT

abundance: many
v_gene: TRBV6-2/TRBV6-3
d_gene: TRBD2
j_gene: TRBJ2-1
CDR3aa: CASSYSLVASGFNEQFF
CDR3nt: TGTGCCAGCAGTTATTCCCTTGTGGCTAGCGGGTTCAATGAGCAGTTCTTC

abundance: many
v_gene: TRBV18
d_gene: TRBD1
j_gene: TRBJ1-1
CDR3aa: CASSPNDRGIEAFF
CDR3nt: TGTGCCAGCTCACCTAACGACAGGGGGATTGAAGCTTTCTTT

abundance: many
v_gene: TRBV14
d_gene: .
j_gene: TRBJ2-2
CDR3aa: CASSQVVAGELFF
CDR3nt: TGTGCCAGCAGCCAAGTTGTGGCCGGGGAGCTGTTTTTT

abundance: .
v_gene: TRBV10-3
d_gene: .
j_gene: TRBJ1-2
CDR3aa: CAISERVGDQNRYTF
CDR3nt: TGTGCCATCAGTGAACGAGTGGGGGATCAGAATCGCTACACCTTC

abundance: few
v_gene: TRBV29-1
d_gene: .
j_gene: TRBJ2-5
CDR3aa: CSVDQGGETQYF
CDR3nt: TGCAGCGTTGATCAAGGAGGAGAGACCCAGTACTTC

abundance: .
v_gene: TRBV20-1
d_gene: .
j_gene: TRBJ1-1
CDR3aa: CSASSGLGDGGTEAFF
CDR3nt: TGCAGTGCTAGTAGTGGGCTCGGGGACGGAGGCACTGAAGCTTTCTTT

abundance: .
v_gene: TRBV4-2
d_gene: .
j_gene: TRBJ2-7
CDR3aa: CASSGRAQGYEQYF
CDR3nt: TGTGCCAGCAGCGGTAGGGCTCAGGGCTACGAGCAGTACTTC

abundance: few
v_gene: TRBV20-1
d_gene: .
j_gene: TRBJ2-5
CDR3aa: CSAWPGETQYF
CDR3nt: TGCAGTGCATGGCCAGGGGAGACCCAGTACTTC

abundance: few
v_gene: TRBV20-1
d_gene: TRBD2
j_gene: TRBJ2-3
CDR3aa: CSARKREGRTDTQYF
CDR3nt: TGCAGTGCTAGGAAGCGGGAGGGCCGGACAGATACGCAGTATTTT

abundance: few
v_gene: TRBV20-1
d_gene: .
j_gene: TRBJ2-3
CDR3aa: CSARTLERSFTDTQYF
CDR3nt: TGCAGTGCCCGGACTTTGGAGCGGAGCTTCACAGATACGCAGTATTTT

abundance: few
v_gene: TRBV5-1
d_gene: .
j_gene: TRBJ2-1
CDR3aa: CASSLASAREQFF
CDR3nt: TGCGCCAGCAGCTTGGCATCAGCTCGTGAGCAGTTCTTC

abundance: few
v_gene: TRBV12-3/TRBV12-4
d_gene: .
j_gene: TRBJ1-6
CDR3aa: CASSLEGEGSPLHF
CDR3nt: TGTGCCAGCTCCCTGGAGGGGGAAGGCTCACCCCTCCACTTT